This T cell receptor (beta chain) was profiled in a study of OX40 agonist ivuxolimab in advanced cancers. Turning to the overall study: Ivuxolimab was a fully human IgG2 agonistic monoclonal antibody targeting the costimulatory receptor OX40 (CD134). Intravenous ivuxolimab was administered to patients every 2 weeks at six dose levels: 0.01, 0.1, 0.3, 1.5, 3 and 10 mg/kg. Of the roughly 51 dose-escalation patients, hepatocellular carcinoma was present in roughly 19, melanoma in approximately 15, renal cell carcinoma in 9 and head and neck cancer in 9. The dose-escalation cohort was roughly 80% male with a mean age of about 65 years, ranging from roughly 23 to 80. Patients were allowed to have had prior anti-PD-1, anti-PD-L1 or anti-CTLA-4 therapy, and 40% to 45% of the dose-escalation patients had previously received checkpoint inhibitors. Partial responses were achieved by three dose-escalation patients, of whom one had hepatocellular carcinoma and two had cutaneous melanoma. The point of sequencing TCRbeta in the periphery was to test whether ivuxolimab changed TCR sequence diversity and drove clonal T-cell expansion. The paper reports the monotherapy dose-escalation portion (N of about 50 patients) of the phase I ivuxolimab trial.

The trial excluded patients who had a history of autoimmune disease or were on systemic immunosuppression. Peripheral blood for TCR sequencing was collected from all dose cohorts at baseline, on cycle 4 day 1, and on cycle 7 day 1. The samples were drawn from a first-in-human, open-label, multicenter phase I dose-escalation trial of ivuxolimab. Adults with locally advanced or metastatic melanoma, renal cell carcinoma, hepatocellular carcinoma or head and neck squamous cell carcinoma were enrolled in the trial. CD4+ and CD8+ T cells were sorted separately from peripheral blood before TCR sequencing. For sequencing of the TCRbeta CDR3 region, genomic DNA was extracted from the sorted cells. The immunoSEQ Assay was used for sequencing of TCRbeta CDR3 regions. What TCRdb holds here is the immuneACCESS table cut down to in-frame rearrangements. Part of the clones is not present; checked against another copy, under half of the missing clones reflect an unresolved V gene, and the others are unexplained. This sample gives 98,000 or so clones in total; 70% to 90% of them show up just once. The ten largest clonotypes hold 0.75% to 0.95% of the sample.

The CDR3 goes from the cysteine to the phenylalanine over 14 residues. Here the CDR3 DNA is all that survives: 42 bases in frame from base 1. According to the germline V gene, CDR1 reads ENHRY and CDR2 reads SYGVKD. V is clipped by 6 bases and J by 0 bases, and the sequence between their germline boundaries is 9 bases long. Broad study findings and their caveats: Low levels of normalized T-cell clonal expansion were also seen in some nonresponding patients. The antigen specificity of the peripheral T cells that underwent clonal expansion was not determined. On average, CD8+ T cells showed more expanded clones than CD4+ T cells after ivuxolimab. Clonal expansion of both CD4+ and CD8+ blood T cells was observed from baseline to week 6 at doses 0.1 to 3.0 mg/kg. In the 0.1-3.0 mg/kg groups, partial responders had among the lowest normalized peripheral clonal expansion, particularly in CD8+ T cells.

Notes on this clone: What antigen it recognizes has not been identified. It has no much larger one-base neighbor in the sample; base qualities were not kept.

This receptor was identified in an adult with an advanced solid tumor such as melanoma, head and neck, liver or kidney cancer. The sample consisted of CD4+ or CD8+ T cells sorted from blood, taken in a trial of the OX40 agonist ivuxolimab. Recombination linked TRBV10-3 to TRBJ1-5, and the D gene may be TRBD1, 5 bases matching. Here is the DNA: TGTGCCATCAGGGGGGAATCTAGCAATCAGCCCCAGCATTTT. It encodes CAIRGESSNQPQHF.